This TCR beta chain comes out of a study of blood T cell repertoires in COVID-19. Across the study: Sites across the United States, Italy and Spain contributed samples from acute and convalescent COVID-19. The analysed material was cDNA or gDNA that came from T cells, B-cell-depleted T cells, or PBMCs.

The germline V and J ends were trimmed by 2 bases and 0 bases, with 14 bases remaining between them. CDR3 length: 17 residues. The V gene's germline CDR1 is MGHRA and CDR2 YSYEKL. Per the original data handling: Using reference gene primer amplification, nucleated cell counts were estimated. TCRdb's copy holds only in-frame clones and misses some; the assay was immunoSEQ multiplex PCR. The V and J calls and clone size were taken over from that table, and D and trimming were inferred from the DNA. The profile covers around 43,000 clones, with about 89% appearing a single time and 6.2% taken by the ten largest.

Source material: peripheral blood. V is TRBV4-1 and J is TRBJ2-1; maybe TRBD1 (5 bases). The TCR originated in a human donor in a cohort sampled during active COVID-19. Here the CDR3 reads CASSQPTGYSSYNEQFF. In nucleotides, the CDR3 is TGCGCCAGCAGCCAACCTACAGGTTATAGCTCCTACAATGAGCAGTTCTTC.